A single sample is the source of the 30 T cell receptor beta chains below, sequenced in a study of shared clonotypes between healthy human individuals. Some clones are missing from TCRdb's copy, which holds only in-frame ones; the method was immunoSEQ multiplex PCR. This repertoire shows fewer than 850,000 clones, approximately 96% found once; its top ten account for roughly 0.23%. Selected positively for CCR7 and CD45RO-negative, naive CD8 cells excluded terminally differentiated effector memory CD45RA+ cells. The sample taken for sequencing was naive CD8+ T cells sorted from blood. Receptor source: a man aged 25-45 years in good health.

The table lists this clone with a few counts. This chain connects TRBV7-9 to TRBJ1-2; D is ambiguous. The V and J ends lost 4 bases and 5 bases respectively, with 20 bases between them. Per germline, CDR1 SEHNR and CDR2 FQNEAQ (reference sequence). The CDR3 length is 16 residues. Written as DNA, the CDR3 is TGTGCCAGCAGCTCAGAGATGGGGAGGGAGGCATATGGCTACACCTTC. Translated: CASSSEMGREAYGYTF.

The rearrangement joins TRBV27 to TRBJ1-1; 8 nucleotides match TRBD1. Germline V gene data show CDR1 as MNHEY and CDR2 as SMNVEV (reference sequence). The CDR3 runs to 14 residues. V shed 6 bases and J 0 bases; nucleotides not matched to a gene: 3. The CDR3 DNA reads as TGTGCCAGCAGATCAGGGGGCTTGAACACTGAAGCTTTCTTT. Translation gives CASRSGGLNTEAFF.

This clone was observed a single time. CDR3 residues: CASSSQPYEQYF. For the CDR3, the DNA is TGTGCCAGTAGTTCCCAGCCCTACGAGCAGTACTTC. The chain employs TRBV19 and TRBJ2-5; D gene uncertain. TRBJ2-7 matches the DNA end more closely, so the J call is doubtful. CDR1 and CDR2 from the germline V gene are LNHDA and SQIVND (reference sequence). The CDR3 covers 12 residues.

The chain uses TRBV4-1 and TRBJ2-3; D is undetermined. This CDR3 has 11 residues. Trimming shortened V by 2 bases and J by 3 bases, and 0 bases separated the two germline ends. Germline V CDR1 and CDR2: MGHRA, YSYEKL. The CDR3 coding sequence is TGCGCCAGCAGCCAAACAGATACGCAGTATTTT. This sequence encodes CASSQTDTQYF.

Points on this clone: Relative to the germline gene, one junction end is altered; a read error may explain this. CDR3 loop: CASSLVQAAEAFF. The CDR3 nucleotides are TGTGCCAGCAGCTTAGTTCAGGCCGCTGAGGCTTTCTTT. The chain recombines TRBV11-2 with TRBJ1-1; D call uncertain. The CDR3 is made up of 13 amino acids. Germline CDR1 reads SGHAT; CDR2 reads FQNNGV.

The CDR3 loop is CASLSEQQSERQVERSTDTQYF. CDR3 bases: TGTGCCAGCCTATCAGAACAACAATCAGAGAGACAGGTTGAGAGGAGCACAGATACGCAGTATTTT. The V call is TRBV2, the J call TRBJ2-3, with D tentatively TRBD1 (6 bases). V lost 8 bases to trimming and J lost 0 bases, with 36 bases between them. CDR3 length equals 22 residues. CDR1 is SNHLY and CDR2 is FYNNEI in the germline V gene.

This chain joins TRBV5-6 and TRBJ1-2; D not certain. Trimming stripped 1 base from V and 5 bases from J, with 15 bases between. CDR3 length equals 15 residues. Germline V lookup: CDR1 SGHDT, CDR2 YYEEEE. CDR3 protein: CASSLSYQDPYGYTF. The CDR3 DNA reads TGTGCCAGCAGCTTGAGTTATCAGGATCCTTATGGCTACACCTTC. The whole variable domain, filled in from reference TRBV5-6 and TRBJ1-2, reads DAGVTQSPTHLIKTRGQQVTLRCSPKSGHDTVSWYQQALGQGPQFIFQYYEEEERQRGNFPDRFSGHQFPNYSSELNVNALLLGDSALYLCASSLSYQDPYGYTFGSGTRLTVV.

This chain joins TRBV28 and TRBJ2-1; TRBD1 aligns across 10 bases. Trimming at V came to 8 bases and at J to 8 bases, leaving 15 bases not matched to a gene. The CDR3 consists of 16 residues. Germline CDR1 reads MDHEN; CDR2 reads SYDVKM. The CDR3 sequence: CASRRNRDRGFHEQFF. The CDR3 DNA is TGTGCCAGCCGTCGGAATCGGGACAGGGGCTTTCATGAGCAGTTCTTC. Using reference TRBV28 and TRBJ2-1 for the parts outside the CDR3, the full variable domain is DVKVTQSSRYLVKRTGEKVFLECVQDMDHENMFWYRQDPGLGLRLIYFSYDVKMKEKGDIPEGYSVSREKKERFSLILESASTNQTSMYLCASRRNRDRGFHEQFFGPGTRLTVL.

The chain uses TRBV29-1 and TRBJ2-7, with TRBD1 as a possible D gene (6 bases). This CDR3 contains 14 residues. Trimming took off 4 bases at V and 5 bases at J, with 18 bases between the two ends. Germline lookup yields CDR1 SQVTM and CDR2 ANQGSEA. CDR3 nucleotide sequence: TGCAGCGTTGGGTTTGCAGGGGCGCTGGACGAGCAGTACTTC. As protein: CSVGFAGALDEQYF.

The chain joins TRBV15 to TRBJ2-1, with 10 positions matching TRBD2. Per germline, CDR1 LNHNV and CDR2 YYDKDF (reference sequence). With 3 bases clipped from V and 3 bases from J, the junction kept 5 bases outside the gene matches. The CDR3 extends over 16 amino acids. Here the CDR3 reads CATSSAGTSVYNEQFF. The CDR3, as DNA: TGTGCCACCAGCAGTGCTGGGACTAGCGTCTACAATGAGCAGTTCTTC.

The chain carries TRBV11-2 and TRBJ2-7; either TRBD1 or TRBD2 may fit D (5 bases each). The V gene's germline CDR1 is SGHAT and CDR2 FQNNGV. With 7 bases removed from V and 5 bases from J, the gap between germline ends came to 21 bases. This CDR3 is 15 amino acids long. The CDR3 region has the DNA TGTGCCAGCACCTCTCCCGGGGACGGTCGGGACGAGCAGTACTTC. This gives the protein CASTSPGDGRDEQYF.

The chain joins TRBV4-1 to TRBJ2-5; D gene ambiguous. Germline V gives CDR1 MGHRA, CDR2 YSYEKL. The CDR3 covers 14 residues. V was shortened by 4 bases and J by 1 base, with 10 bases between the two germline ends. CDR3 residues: CASSPRNGQETQYF. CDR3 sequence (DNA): TGCGCCAGCAGCCCTCGTAACGGCCAAGAGACCCAGTACTTC.

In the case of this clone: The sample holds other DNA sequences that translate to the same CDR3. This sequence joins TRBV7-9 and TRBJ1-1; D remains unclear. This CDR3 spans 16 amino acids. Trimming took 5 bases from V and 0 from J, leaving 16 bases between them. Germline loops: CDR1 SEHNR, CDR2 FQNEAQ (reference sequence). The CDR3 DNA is TGTGCCAGCAGCCTCGTGGGAGGTGGGATGAACACTGAAGCTTTCTTT. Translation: CASSLVGGGMNTEAFF.

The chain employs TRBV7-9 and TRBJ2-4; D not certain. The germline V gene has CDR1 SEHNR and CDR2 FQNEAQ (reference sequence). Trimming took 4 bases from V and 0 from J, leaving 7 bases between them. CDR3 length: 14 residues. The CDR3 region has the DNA TGTGCCAGCAGCTCCCCCGGAGCCAAAAACATTCAGTACTTC. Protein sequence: CASSSPGAKNIQYF.

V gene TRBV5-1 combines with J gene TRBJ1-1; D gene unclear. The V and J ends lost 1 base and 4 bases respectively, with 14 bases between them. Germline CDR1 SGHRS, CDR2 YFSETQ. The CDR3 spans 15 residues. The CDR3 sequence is CASSLLGREGTEAFF. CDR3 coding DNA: TGCGCCAGCAGCTTGTTAGGCCGGGAGGGCACTGAAGCTTTCTTT.

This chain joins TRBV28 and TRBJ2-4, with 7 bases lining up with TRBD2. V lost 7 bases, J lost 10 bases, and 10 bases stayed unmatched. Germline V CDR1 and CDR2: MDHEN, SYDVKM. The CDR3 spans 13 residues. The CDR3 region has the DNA TGTGCCAGCACCAACAGCCGGGAGGAGATTCAGTACTTC. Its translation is CASTNSREEIQYF.

The CDR3 spells CARESEGDRGAFF. The CDR3, as DNA: TGTGCCAGGGAGAGTGAGGGAGATAGAGGAGCTTTCTTT. The rearrangement joins TRBV21-1 to TRBJ1-1. TRBV21-1 is listed as a pseudogene. The CDR3 runs to 13 residues.

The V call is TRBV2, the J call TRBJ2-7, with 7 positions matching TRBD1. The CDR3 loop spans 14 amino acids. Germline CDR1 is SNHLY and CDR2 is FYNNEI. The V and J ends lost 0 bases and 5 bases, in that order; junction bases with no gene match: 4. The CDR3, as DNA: TGTGCCAGCAGTGAAGCAACAGGGGATCACGAGCAGTACTTC. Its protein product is CASSEATGDHEQYF.

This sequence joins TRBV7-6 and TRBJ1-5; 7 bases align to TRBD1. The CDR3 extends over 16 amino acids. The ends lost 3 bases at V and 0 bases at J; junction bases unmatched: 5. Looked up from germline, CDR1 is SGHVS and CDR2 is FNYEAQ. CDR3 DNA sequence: TGTGCCAGCAGCTTTGGACAGGTTTATAGCAATCAGCCCCAGCATTTT. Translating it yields CASSFGQVYSNQPQHF.

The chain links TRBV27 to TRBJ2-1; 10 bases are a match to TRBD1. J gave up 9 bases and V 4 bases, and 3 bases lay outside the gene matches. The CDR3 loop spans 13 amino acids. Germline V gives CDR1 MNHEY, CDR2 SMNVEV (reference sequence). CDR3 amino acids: CASSWDRGGEQFF. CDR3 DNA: TGTGCCAGCAGTTGGGACAGGGGTGGTGAGCAGTTCTTC.

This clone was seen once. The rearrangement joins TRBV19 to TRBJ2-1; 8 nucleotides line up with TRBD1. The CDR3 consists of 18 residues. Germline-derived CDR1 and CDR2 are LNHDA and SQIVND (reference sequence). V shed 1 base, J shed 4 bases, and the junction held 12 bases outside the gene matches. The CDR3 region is CASSIGTGSLTSYNEQFF. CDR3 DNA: TGTGCCAGTAGTATAGGGACAGGGTCCCTTACCTCTTACAATGAGCAGTTCTTC.

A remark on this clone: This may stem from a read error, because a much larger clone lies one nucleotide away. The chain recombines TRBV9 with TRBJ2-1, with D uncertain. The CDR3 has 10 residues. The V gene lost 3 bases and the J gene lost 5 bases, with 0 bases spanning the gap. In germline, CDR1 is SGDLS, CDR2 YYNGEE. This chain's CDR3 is CASSDNEQFF. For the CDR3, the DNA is TGTGCCAGCAGCGACAATGAGCAGTTCTTC.

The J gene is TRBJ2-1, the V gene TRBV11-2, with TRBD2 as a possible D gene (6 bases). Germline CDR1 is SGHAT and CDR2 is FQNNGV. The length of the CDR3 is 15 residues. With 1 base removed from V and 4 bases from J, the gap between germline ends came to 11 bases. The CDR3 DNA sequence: TGTGCCAGCAGCTTAGGGGCTAGCGAGTACAATGAGCAGTTCTTC. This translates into CASSLGASEYNEQFF.

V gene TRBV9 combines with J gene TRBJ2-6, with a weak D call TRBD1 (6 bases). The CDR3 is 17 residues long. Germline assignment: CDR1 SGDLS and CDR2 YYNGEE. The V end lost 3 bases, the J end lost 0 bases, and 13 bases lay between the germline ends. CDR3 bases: TGTGCCAGCAGCGAATCTACAGGGATCTCTGGGGCCAACGTCCTGACTTTC. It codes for CASSESTGISGANVLTF.

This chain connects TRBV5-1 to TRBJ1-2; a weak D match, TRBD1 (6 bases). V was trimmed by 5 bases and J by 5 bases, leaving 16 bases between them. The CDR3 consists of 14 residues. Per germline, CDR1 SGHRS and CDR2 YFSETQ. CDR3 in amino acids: CASRPRGGDYGYTF. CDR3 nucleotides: TGCGCCAGCAGGCCCCGAGGGGGGGATTATGGCTACACCTTC. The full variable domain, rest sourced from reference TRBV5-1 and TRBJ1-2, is KAGVTQTPRYLIKTRGQQVTLSCSPISGHRSVSWYQQTPGQGLQFLFEYFSETQRNKGNFPGRFSGRQFSNSRSEMNVSTLELGDSALYLCASRPRGGDYGYTFGSGTRLTVV.

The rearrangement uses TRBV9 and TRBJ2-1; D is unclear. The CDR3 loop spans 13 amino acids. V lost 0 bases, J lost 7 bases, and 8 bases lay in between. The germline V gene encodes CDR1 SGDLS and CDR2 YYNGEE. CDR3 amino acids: CASSVATGNEQFF. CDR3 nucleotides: TGTGCCAGCAGCGTAGCTACGGGTAATGAGCAGTTCTTC.

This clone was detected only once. In DNA, the CDR3 is TGTGCCAGCAGTCTACCGGACAGGACCTACGAGCAGTACTTC. Translating it yields CASSLPDRTYEQYF. The chain carries TRBV27 and TRBJ2-7; 7 positions match TRBD1. The V and J ends lost 5 bases and 2 bases, in that order; junction bases with no gene match: 6. The CDR3 runs 14 residues. Germline CDR1 is MNHEY and CDR2 is SMNVEV (reference sequence).

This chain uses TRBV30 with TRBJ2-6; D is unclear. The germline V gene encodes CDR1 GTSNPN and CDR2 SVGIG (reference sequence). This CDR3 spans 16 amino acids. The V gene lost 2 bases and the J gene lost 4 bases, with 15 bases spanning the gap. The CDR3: CAWSPFGLSGANVLTF. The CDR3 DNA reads TGTGCCTGGAGTCCGTTTGGGTTATCCGGGGCCAACGTCCTGACTTTC.

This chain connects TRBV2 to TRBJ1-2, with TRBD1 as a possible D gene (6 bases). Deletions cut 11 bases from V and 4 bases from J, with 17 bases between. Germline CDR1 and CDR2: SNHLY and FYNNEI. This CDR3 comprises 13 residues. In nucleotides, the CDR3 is TGTGCCTCTCGGGACATTATCGCCTATGGCTACACCTTC. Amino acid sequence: CASRDIIAYGYTF.

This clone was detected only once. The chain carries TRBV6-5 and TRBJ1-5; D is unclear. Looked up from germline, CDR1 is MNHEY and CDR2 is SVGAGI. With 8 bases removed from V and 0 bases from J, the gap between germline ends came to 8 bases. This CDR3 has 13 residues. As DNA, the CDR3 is TGTGCCAGCGGGGTTTATAGCAATCAGCCCCAGCATTTT. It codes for CASGVYSNQPQHF.